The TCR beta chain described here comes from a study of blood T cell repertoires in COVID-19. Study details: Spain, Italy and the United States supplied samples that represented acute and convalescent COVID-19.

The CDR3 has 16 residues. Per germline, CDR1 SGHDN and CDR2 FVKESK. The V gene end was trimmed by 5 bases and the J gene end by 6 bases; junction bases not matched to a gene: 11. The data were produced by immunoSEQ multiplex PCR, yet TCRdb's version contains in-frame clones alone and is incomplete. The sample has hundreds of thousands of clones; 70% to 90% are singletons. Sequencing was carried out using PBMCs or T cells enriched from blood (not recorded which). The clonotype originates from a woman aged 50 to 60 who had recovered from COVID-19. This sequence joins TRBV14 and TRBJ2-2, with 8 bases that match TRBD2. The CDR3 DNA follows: TGTGCCAGCAGCAAGGTAGCGGGGTTGAGGTCCGGGGAGCTGTTTTTT. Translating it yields CASSKVAGLRSGELFF.